The next 14 T cell receptor beta chains were all read from a single sample in a study of preoperative IRX-2 immunotherapy in early breast cancer. The treatment is: preoperative locoregional IRX-2 cytokine immunotherapy. Sequencing used immunoSEQ multiplex PCR; TCRdb keeps in-frame clones, though not all of them. The sample contains fewer than 30,000 clones, roughly 89% of which appear only once. This sample was taken from a patient treated with IRX-2 immunotherapy. These receptors came from a human donor with breast cancer.

The chain is built from TRBV9 and TRBJ2-3; D is perhaps TRBD1 or TRBD2 (5 bases each). Germline-derived CDR1 and CDR2 are SGDLS and YYNGEE. This CDR3 region has 16 residues. Deletions cut 1 base from V and 1 base from J, with 13 bases between. The CDR3 region is CASSVSGTYRTDTQYF. DNA of the CDR3: TGTGCCAGCAGCGTATCCGGGACGTATCGCACAGATACGCAGTATTTT.

A few counts support this clone. The rearrangement links TRBV7-9 to TRBJ1-1; 7 bases align to TRBD1. This CDR3 spans 14 amino acids. Germline CDR1 and CDR2: SEHNR and FQNEAQ (reference sequence). The V segment lost 5 bases and the J segment 5 bases; nucleotides outside the gene matches: 8. The CDR3 here is CASSPRDSRTEAFF. The CDR3 DNA reads as TGTGCCAGCAGCCCTCGGGACAGCCGGACTGAAGCTTTCTTT.

This chain uses TRBV7-9 with TRBJ2-1; 7 positions agree with TRBD1. CDR3 length: 12 amino acids. V shed 7 bases, J shed 7 bases, and the junction held 4 bases outside the gene matches. Germline V gene data show CDR1 as SEHNR and CDR2 as FQNEAQ (reference sequence). The CDR3 DNA follows: TGTGCCAGCAACCCAGGGGGAAATGAGCAGTTCTTC. Encoded protein: CASNPGGNEQFF.

The CDR3 DNA reads as TGTGCCAGCAGTTTGCCGAGCAATGAGCAGTTCTTC. This codes for CASSLPSNEQFF. The J gene is TRBJ2-1, the V gene TRBV27; no clear D gene. Germline CDR1 MNHEY, CDR2 SMNVEV (reference sequence). The CDR3 consists of 12 residues. V was shortened by 3 bases and J by 6 bases, with 6 bases between the two germline ends.

The gene calls are TRBV25-1 and TRBJ2-5; D unresolved. The CDR3 contains 9 residues. Per the germline V gene, CDR1 is MGHDK and CDR2 is SYGVNS. The V gene lost 10 bases and the J gene lost 5 bases, with 5 bases spanning the gap. CDR3 amino acids: CATGETQYF. CDR3 in DNA: TGTGCCACCGGTGAGACCCAGTACTTC.

The chain couples TRBV7-9 to TRBJ1-2, with D possibly matching TRBD1 (6 bases). The V and J ends lost 5 bases and 4 bases respectively, with 17 bases between them. CDR1 and CDR2 from the germline V gene are SEHNR and FQNEAQ (reference sequence). CDR3 length: 15 residues. CDR3 residues: CASSVTGFYFYGYTF. CDR3 DNA sequence: TGTGCCAGCAGCGTGACAGGATTCTACTTCTATGGCTACACCTTC.

The chain combines TRBV6-1 with TRBJ2-7; D uncertain. The CDR3 totals 13 residues. V gave up 5 bases and J gave up 5 bases, with 13 bases separating them. From germline, CDR1 is MNHNS and CDR2 SASEGT. CDR3 sequence reads: CASSHHSRDEQYF. The CDR3 DNA is TGTGCCAGCAGTCACCATTCCCGGGACGAGCAGTACTTC.

The gene calls are TRBV6-4 and TRBJ2-1; D perhaps matches TRBD1 (5 bases). CDR3 length equals 13 residues. Germline CDR1 MRHNA, CDR2 SNTAGT. Trimming took 4 bases from V and 5 from J, leaving 9 bases between them. CDR3 nucleotide sequence: TGTGCCAGCAGTGGGTCGGACAACAATGAGCAGTTCTTC. The encoded protein is CASSGSDNNEQFF.

This chain connects TRBV5-1 to TRBJ2-7, with D possibly TRBD2 on 6 matching bases. CDR1 and CDR2 from the germline V gene are SGHRS and YFSETQ. Trimming took off 4 bases at V and 6 bases at J, with 8 bases between the two ends. This CDR3 is 11 amino acids long. In DNA form, the CDR3 reads TGCGCCAGCAGCCTCGGGGGCGAGCAGTACTTC. This gives the protein CASSLGGEQYF.

This chain joins TRBV19 and TRBJ1-2; maybe TRBD1 (5 bases). Trimming left V 3 bases short and J 4 bases short, with 21 bases between. This CDR3 is 17 amino acids long. CDR1 LNHDA and CDR2 SQIVND come from the germline V gene (reference sequence). CDR3 sequence reads: CASSMGDSLGSLYGYTF. Here the CDR3 DNA reads TGTGCCAGTAGTATGGGGGACTCCCTAGGGAGCCTCTATGGCTACACCTTC. Full variable domain (missing parts from reference TRBV19 and TRBJ1-2): DGGITQSPKYLFRKEGQNVTLSCEQNLNHDAMYWYRQDPGQGLRLIYYSQIVNDFQKGDIAEGYSVSREKKESFPLTVTSAQKNPTAFYLCASSMGDSLGSLYGYTFGSGTRLTVV.

The chain couples TRBV2 to TRBJ1-5; D is ambiguous. CDR1 SNHLY and CDR2 FYNNEI come from the germline V gene. The CDR3 sequence is 15 residues long. V gave up 2 bases and J gave up 5 bases, with 13 bases separating them. Here the CDR3 DNA reads TGTGCCAGCAGTGAATGGGGAGACTCCTATCAGCCCCAGCATTTT. As protein: CASSEWGDSYQPQHF.

The rearrangement links TRBV5-1 to TRBJ2-1, with TRBD2 matching 7 bases. This CDR3 is 16 amino acids long. Germline V lookup: CDR1 SGHRS, CDR2 YFSETQ. V was pared by 4 bases and J by 4 bases, with 11 bases of the junction left unmatched. The CDR3 spells CASSEIGTGGYNEQFF. The CDR3 DNA is TGCGCCAGCAGCGAAATCGGGACGGGGGGATACAATGAGCAGTTCTTC.

The rearrangement links TRBV18 to TRBJ2-1; 10 nucleotides line up with TRBD1. Germline lookup yields CDR1 KGHSH and CDR2 LQKENI. The V gene end was trimmed by 3 bases and the J gene end by 8 bases; junction bases not matched to a gene: 7. The CDR3 has 15 amino acids. Here the CDR3 reads CASSPSTGGRDEQFF. The CDR3 bases are TGTGCCAGCTCACCTTCGACAGGGGGCAGGGATGAGCAGTTCTTC.

The chain joins TRBV29-1 to TRBJ1-2; D might be TRBD1 (5 bases). Per the germline V gene, CDR1 is SQVTM and CDR2 is ANQGSEA. The CDR3 length is 12 residues. Trimming removed 7 bases from V and 2 bases from J, with 11 bases in between. The CDR3 DNA follows: TGCAGCGCCCCGCAGGGAAACTATGGCTACACCTTC. Protein product: CSAPQGNYGYTF. The variable domain in full, with the rest retrieved from reference TRBV29-1 and TRBJ1-2, is SAVISQKPSRDICQRGTSLTIQCQVDSQVTMMFWYRQQPGQSLTLIATANQGSEATYESGFVIDKFPISRPNLTFSTLTVSNMSPEDSSIYLCSAPQGNYGYTFGSGTRLTVV.